These 27 T cell receptor beta chains originate from one sample sequenced in a study of blood T cell repertoires in COVID-19. Generated by immunoSEQ multiplex PCR, the TCRdb table keeps only in-frame clones and is missing some. Among approximately 100,000 clones, 70% to 90% were seen once, and the ten largest hold roughly 4.2%. The sample was peripheral blood. The receptor source for this set is a human donor with COVID-19, enrolled during active disease. The donor label of this sample is uncertain.

The chain is built from TRBV5-1 and TRBJ1-5; TRBD1 matches at 9 bases. Per germline, CDR1 SGHRS and CDR2 YFSETQ. With 2 bases clipped from V and 6 bases from J, the junction kept 3 bases outside the gene matches. This CDR3 has 14 amino acids. As DNA, the CDR3 is TGCGCCAGCAGCTTAACAGGGGGCGTTCAGCCCCAGCATTTT. Translated, it gives CASSLTGGVQPQHF. The full variable domain, its missing parts supplied by reference TRBV5-1 and TRBJ1-5, is KAGVTQTPRYLIKTRGQQVTLSCSPISGHRSVSWYQQTPGQGLQFLFEYFSETQRNKGNFPGRFSGRQFSNSRSEMNVSTLELGDSALYLCASSLTGGVQPQHFGDGTRLSIL.

The genes are TRBV27 and TRBJ1-1, with D possibly matching TRBD1 (5 bases). The CDR3 extends over 14 amino acids. Germline V gene data show CDR1 as MNHEY and CDR2 as SMNVEV (reference sequence). V was cut by 6 bases and J by 0 bases, with 11 bases left in between. Written as DNA, the CDR3 is TGTGCCAGCAGAAGCAGGGCTATGAACACTGAAGCTTTCTTT. Amino acid sequence: CASRSRAMNTEAFF.

V usage is TRBV12-5 and J usage is TRBJ2-7; 8 bases are a match to TRBD2. Trimming cost V 1 base and J 6 bases; bases outside gene matches: 11. Per germline, CDR1 LGHNT and CDR2 FRNRAP. The CDR3 is 16 residues long. The chain's CDR3 is CASGLGLGGRIAEQYF. The CDR3 bases are TGTGCTAGTGGTTTGGGACTTGGCGGGAGGATAGCCGAGCAGTACTTC.

This chain uses TRBV10-2 with TRBJ1-1, with D perhaps TRBD1 (6 bases). This CDR3 contains 17 residues. Germline V gene lookup returns CDR1 WSHSY and CDR2 SAAADI. Trimming removed 5 bases from V and 2 bases from J, with 21 bases in between. CDR3 DNA: TGCGCCAGCAGTCAATATACAGGGCCCGCTGAAAACACTGAAGCTTTCTTT. Encoded protein: CASSQYTGPAENTEAFF.

The CDR3 spells CATSGGRVSDSPLHF. The CDR3 region has the DNA TGTGCCACGTCAGGGGGTCGGGTTTCGGATTCACCCCTCCACTTT. This chain uses TRBV24-1 with TRBJ1-6, with TRBD1 matching 7 bases. V was pared by 10 bases and J by 8 bases, with 13 bases of the junction left unmatched. The CDR3 covers 15 residues. Germline V gene lookup returns CDR1 KGHDR and CDR2 SFDVKD.

The chain combines TRBV25-1 with TRBJ2-1, with a possible D match to TRBD2 (5 bases). Germline assignment: CDR1 MGHDK and CDR2 SYGVNS. Trimming left V 6 bases short and J 10 bases short, with 22 bases between. The CDR3 extends over 15 amino acids. The CDR3, as DNA: TGTGCCAGCAGATCCTCACTAGGTGGCACATTCGAGCAGTTCTTC. Translation gives CASRSSLGGTFEQFF.

The rearrangement uses TRBV20-1 and TRBJ2-5; D not certain. CDR3 length equals 11 residues. Per the germline V gene, CDR1 is DFQATT and CDR2 is SNEGSKA (reference sequence). V shed 5 bases and J shed 2 bases, with 6 bases lying between them. This chain's CDR3 is CSALLQETQYF. The CDR3 DNA is TGCAGTGCTCTGCTACAAGAGACCCAGTACTTC.

The chain is built from TRBV29-1 and TRBJ1-2, with a possible D match to TRBD1 (6 bases). The length of the CDR3 is 16 residues. Germline assignment: CDR1 SQVTM and CDR2 ANQGSEA. V lost 4 bases to trimming and J lost 5 bases, with 23 bases between them. The CDR3 reads CSVGSIGGGRRYGYTF. CDR3 nucleotide sequence: TGCAGCGTTGGTTCCATAGGGGGGGGGCGCAGATATGGCTACACCTTC.

The V call is TRBV11-1, the J call TRBJ2-1, with 8 positions matching TRBD1. This CDR3 spans 15 amino acids. The germline gives CDR1 SGHAT, CDR2 FQDESV (reference sequence). Losses at the gene ends were 3 bases for V and 8 bases for J; bases not matched to a gene: 9. CDR3 protein: CASSFSRTGTDEQFF. The CDR3 nucleotides are TGTGCCAGCAGCTTCAGTAGGACAGGGACGGATGAGCAGTTCTTC. Complete variable domain (other parts from reference TRBV11-1 and TRBJ2-1): EAEVAQSPRYKITEKSQAVAFWCDPISGHATLYWYRQILGQGPELLVQFQDESVVDDSQLPKDRFSAERLKGVDSTLKIQPAELGDSAMYLCASSFSRTGTDEQFFGPGTRLTVL.

This clone has a single count. This rearrangement joins TRBV5-1 to TRBJ1-5; a weak D match, TRBD1 (5 bases). The germline V and J ends were trimmed by 4 bases and 2 bases, with 13 bases remaining between them. The CDR3 is 15 amino acids. Germline CDR1 SGHRS, CDR2 YFSETQ. This CDR3 reads CASSVAGGGNQPQHF. CDR3 sequence (DNA): TGCGCCAGCAGCGTGGCGGGGGGAGGCAATCAGCCCCAGCATTTT.

In this sample, this clone turned up once. The chain uses TRBV2 and TRBJ1-2; D not certain. The CDR3 consists of 12 residues. The germline V and J ends were trimmed by 7 bases and 1 base, with 7 bases remaining between them. Per germline, CDR1 SNHLY and CDR2 FYNNEI. CDR3 nucleotides: TGTGCCAGCACACGGTTTAACTATGGCTACACCTTC. This translates into CASTRFNYGYTF.

The count of this clone is one. This chain links TRBV19 with TRBJ2-5; maybe TRBD1 (6 bases). V was trimmed by 7 bases and J by 5 bases, leaving 14 bases between them. Germline loops: CDR1 LNHDA, CDR2 SQIVND (reference sequence). The CDR3 has 13 residues. The CDR3 spells CASKGRGRETQYF. CDR3 nucleotide sequence: TGTGCCAGTAAGGGCAGGGGCCGGGAGACCCAGTACTTC.

This clone was seen only once. The chain links TRBV6-5 to TRBJ1-1, with 10 bases lining up with TRBD1. Per germline, CDR1 MNHEY and CDR2 SVGAGI. The junction had 6 bases not matched to a gene; V was cut back by 10 bases and J by 4 bases. The CDR3 is 13 amino acids. CDR3 sequence (DNA): TGTGCCATCTTTAGGACAGGGGGCACTGAAGCTTTCTTT. Its translation: CAIFRTGGTEAFF.

This clone was observed once. At one end, the junction sequence differs from germline, possibly due to a read error. CDR3 bases: TGTGCCAGCAGCCTAGGGGACAGGGACGCCGGGGAGCTGTTTTTT. Translated, it gives CASSLGDRDAGELFF. This sequence joins TRBV13 and TRBJ2-2; 9 bases fit TRBD1. This CDR3 is 15 amino acids long. Germline CDR1 is PRHDT and CDR2 is FYEKMQ (reference sequence).

The rearrangement uses TRBV6-1 and TRBJ1-4, with 8 nucleotides matching TRBD1. Trimming cost V 3 bases and J 8 bases; bases outside gene matches: 5. The CDR3 contains 14 residues. CDR1 and CDR2 (germline): MNHNS, SASEGT. The CDR3 region is CASSDRQGIEKLFF. CDR3 coding DNA: TGTGCCAGCAGTGACCGACAGGGGATCGAAAAACTGTTTTTT.

The rearrangement uses TRBV6-6 and TRBJ1-2; D is ambiguous. Germline assignment: CDR1 MNHNY and CDR2 SVGAGI (reference sequence). CDR3 size: 15 residues. The V gene lost 8 bases and the J gene lost 6 bases, with 22 bases spanning the gap. For the CDR3, the DNA is TGTGCCAGCGGCCCCCTAGCCGAACGGACGGATGGCTACACCTTC. Translated, it gives CASGPLAERTDGYTF.

The V gene is TRBV18, the J gene TRBJ2-2, with 7 bases identical to TRBD1. J was trimmed by 0 bases and V by 0 bases; bases with no gene match: 7. Germline assignment: CDR1 KGHSH and CDR2 LQKENI. CDR3 length: 18 residues. The chain's CDR3 is CASSPPGQGGANTGELFF. The CDR3 DNA reads as TGTGCCAGCTCACCACCCGGTCAAGGGGGCGCGAACACCGGGGAGCTGTTTTTT.

Concerning this clone: An end of the junction differs from the germline gene, which may be a read error. V is TRBV28 and J is TRBJ2-2; a weak D match, TRBD1 (5 bases). The CDR3 extends over 14 amino acids. The germline CDR1 and CDR2 sequences are MDHEN and SYDVKM. CDR3 loop: CASSLTANTGELFF. CDR3 DNA: TGTGCCAGCAGTTTGACAGCGAATACCGGGGAGCTGTTTTTT.

V usage is TRBV12-3 or TRBV12-4 and J usage is TRBJ2-5, with D possibly matching TRBD1 (6 bases). CDR3 length: 13 residues. V gave up 5 bases and J gave up 2 bases, with 9 bases separating them. CDR3 residues: CASSLDRQETQYF. CDR3 DNA: TGTGCCAGCAGTCTAGACAGGCAAGAGACCCAGTACTTC.

The DNA of the CDR3 is TGTGCCAGTAGTTTGCGCGGGACGTTTAGCAATCAGCCCCAGCATTTT. The encoded protein is CASSLRGTFSNQPQHF. The V gene is TRBV19, the J gene TRBJ1-5; possibly TRBD1 for D (5 bases). With 5 bases removed from V and 0 bases from J, the gap between germline ends came to 14 bases. CDR1 LNHDA and CDR2 SQIVND come from the germline V gene (reference sequence). CDR3 size: 16 residues. Combining the CDR3 with reference TRBV19 and TRBJ1-5 gives the whole variable domain DGGITQSPKYLFRKEGQNVTLSCEQNLNHDAMYWYRQDPGQGLRLIYYSQIVNDFQKGDIAEGYSVSREKKESFPLTVTSAQKNPTAFYLCASSLRGTFSNQPQHFGDGTRLSIL.

This chain joins TRBV6-1 and TRBJ2-7; 8 positions agree with TRBD2. Germline lookup yields CDR1 MNHNS and CDR2 SASEGT. The CDR3 has 14 residues. Germline trimming cut 3 bases from V and 1 base from J; bases unmatched to any gene: 2. For the CDR3, the DNA is TGTGCCAGCAGTGAGCGGGGGGAATCCTACGAGCAGTACTTC. It codes for CASSERGESYEQYF.

The rearrangement uses TRBV4-3 and TRBJ1-2; TRBD1 might be the D (5 bases). CDR3 length equals 15 residues. V lost 0 bases to trimming and J lost 4 bases, with 12 bases between them. Germline lookup yields CDR1 LGHNA and CDR2 YSLEER. DNA of the CDR3: TGCGCCAGCAGCCAAGAGGCAGGGTGGGGCTATGGCTACACCTTC. Translated, it gives CASSQEAGWGYGYTF.

CDR3 amino acids: CASSLESGEDTQYF. The CDR3 DNA sequence: TGCGCCAGCAGCTTGGAATCCGGGGAAGATACGCAGTATTTT. This chain joins TRBV5-1 and TRBJ2-3; possible D gene TRBD2, 5 bases. This CDR3 is built from 14 residues. The germline V gene encodes CDR1 SGHRS and CDR2 YFSETQ. Trimming pared 0 bases from V and 5 bases from J, leaving 10 bases between.

This chain connects TRBV5-4 to TRBJ2-5; a weak D match, TRBD1 (5 bases). Germline V gives CDR1 SGHNT, CDR2 YYREEE (reference sequence). The length of the CDR3 is 13 residues. V was pared by 0 bases and J by 7 bases, with 10 bases between. Here the CDR3 reads CASSLGVQGTQYF. CDR3 sequence (DNA): TGTGCCAGCAGCTTGGGGGTGCAGGGGACCCAGTACTTC.

The rearrangement joins TRBV9 to TRBJ1-4; a weak D match, TRBD1 (6 bases). V was clipped by 3 bases and J by 3 bases, with 12 bases between them. In germline, CDR1 is SGDLS, CDR2 YYNGEE. The CDR3 extends over 15 amino acids. This CDR3 reads CASSAAGAPNEKLFF. The CDR3 DNA reads TGTGCCAGCAGCGCCGCAGGGGCCCCTAATGAAAAACTGTTTTTT. Together with reference TRBV9 and TRBJ1-4, the CDR3 gives the full variable domain: DSGVTQTPKHLITATGQRVTLRCSPRSGDLSVYWYQQSLDQGLQFLIQYYNGEERAKGNILERFSAQQFPDLHSELNLSSLELGDSALYFCASSAAGAPNEKLFFGSGTQLSVL.

This rearrangement joins TRBV20-1 to TRBJ2-5; TRBD2 matches 12 bases. The CDR3 runs to 15 residues. The V gene end was trimmed by 3 bases and the J gene end by 1 base; junction bases not matched to a gene: 3. Germline V lookup: CDR1 DFQATT, CDR2 SNEGSKA (reference sequence). The CDR3 is CSASTSGGFQETQYF. For the CDR3, the DNA is TGCAGTGCTAGTACTAGCGGGGGGTTCCAAGAGACCCAGTACTTC.

The chain combines TRBV9 with TRBJ2-1, with D possibly being TRBD2 (5 bases). This CDR3 is built from 13 residues. The germline CDR1 and CDR2 sequences are SGDLS and YYNGEE. The germline V and J ends were trimmed by 0 bases and 12 bases, with 13 bases remaining between them. The CDR3 region is CASSVAAAGLQFF. Written as DNA, the CDR3 is TGTGCCAGCAGCGTAGCGGCCGCGGGCCTGCAGTTCTTC.